Listed below are T cell receptor beta chains from one sample, sequenced in a study of blood T cell repertoires in COVID-19. Profiled with immunoSEQ multiplex PCR; TCRdb holds only in-frame clones, not every one. The top ten clones hold around 3.1% of a sample with tens of thousands of clones, approximately 90% of them seen once. Material for sequencing was peripheral blood. The receptors here all came from a man in his fifties or sixties with acute or convalescent COVID-19. Both conserved end residues are part of each CDR3. A D gene is named only where the DNA matches it firmly. Size is stated for part of the rows, as once, few or many counts, or as a class when the clone is expanded.

clone_size	v_call	d_call	j_call	cdr3_aa	cdr3_nt
NA	TRBV18	NA	TRBJ1-2	CASSPQGGSLNELTF	TGTGCCAGCTCACCACAGGGAGGCAGCCTCAATGAGCTCACCTTC
NA	TRBV19	TRBD2	TRBJ2-5	CASSLGLAGGQETQYF	TGTGCCAGTAGTTTGGGACTAGCGGGGGGGCAAGAGACCCAGTACTTC
NA	TRBV7-2	TRBD2	TRBJ2-1	CASSVTSGGAWQFF	TGTGCCAGCAGCGTGACTAGCGGGGGGGCATGGCAGTTCTTC
NA	TRBV4-2	NA	TRBJ1-4	CASSQEEYGDEKLFF	TGTGCCAGCAGCCAAGAAGAGTACGGGGATGAAAAACTGTTTTTT
once	TRBV5-1	TRBD1	TRBJ2-2	CASREGQGSSGELFF	TGCGCCAGCAGAGAGGGACAGGGGTCCTCCGGGGAGCTGTTTTTT
NA	TRBV11-2	NA	TRBJ2-1	CASSLAGILEQFF	TGTGCCAGCAGCTTAGCAGGGATTTTGGAGCAGTTCTTC
NA	TRBV7-8	NA	TRBJ1-5	CASSLETGNQPQHF	TGTGCCAGCAGCTTAGAGACAGGCAATCAGCCCCAGCATTTT
NA	TRBV9	NA	TRBJ2-1	CASSVSEGWEQFF	TGTGCCAGCAGCGTAAGTGAGGGCTGGGAGCAGTTCTTC
NA	TRBV6-5	TRBD1	TRBJ1-5	CASSRGTVNQPQHF	TGTGCCAGCAGTCGAGGGACAGTGAATCAGCCCCAGCATTTT
once	TRBV6-5	TRBD1	TRBJ1-1	CASSYSHRGWNTEAFF	TGTGCCAGCAGTTACTCCCACAGGGGATGGAACACTGAAGCTTTCTTT
NA	TRBV30	NA	TRBJ1-2	CAWSQTGTSGYTF	TGTGCCTGGAGCCAAACAGGGACATCTGGCTACACCTTC
NA	TRBV30	TRBD1	TRBJ2-7	CAWATGVAYEQYF	TGTGCCTGGGCCACAGGGGTAGCCTACGAGCAGTACTTC
few	TRBV7-8	NA	TRBJ1-5	CASSLVEVDNQPQHF	TGTGCCAGCAGCTTAGTCGAGGTTGACAATCAGCCCCAGCATTTT
NA	TRBV5-1	TRBD1	TRBJ1-1	CASSSTGVYTEAFF	TGCGCCAGCAGCTCGACAGGGGTATACACTGAAGCTTTCTTT
NA	TRBV3-1/TRBV3-2	TRBD1	TRBJ1-6	CASSLGQTNSPLHF	TGTGCCAGCAGCCTGGGACAGACGAATTCACCCCTCCACTTT
NA	TRBV6-2/TRBV6-3	NA	TRBJ2-2	CASSYPVTGELFF	TGTGCCAGCAGTTACCCAGTTACCGGGGAGCTGTTTTTT
NA	TRBV19	NA	TRBJ1-2	CASSIGFGNYGYTF	TGTGCCAGTAGTATCGGGTTCGGGAACTATGGCTACACCTTC
NA	TRBV6-5	TRBD2	TRBJ2-7	CASSQAGVAYEQYF	TGTGCCAGCAGCCAAGCGGGGGTTGCCTACGAGCAGTACTTC
NA	TRBV30	NA	TRBJ1-1	CAWSTQGWEAFF	TGTGCCTGGAGTACCCAGGGGTGGGAAGCTTTCTTT
NA	TRBV3-1/TRBV3-2	NA	TRBJ1-6	CASSQATGLNSPLHF	TGTGCCAGCAGCCAGGCGACAGGTCTAAATTCACCCCTCCACTTT
NA	TRBV6-5	TRBD1	TRBJ1-1	CASSYAGGPNTEAFF	TGTGCCAGCAGTTACGCAGGGGGCCCGAACACTGAAGCTTTCTTT
once	TRBV28	TRBD1	TRBJ1-2	CASSWDSSSHYGYTF	TGTGCCAGCAGTTGGGACAGTAGCAGTCACTATGGCTACACCTTC
NA	TRBV18	TRBD1	TRBJ2-1	CASSLIQGVDNEQFF	TGTGCCAGCTCCCTTATACAGGGGGTCGACAATGAGCAGTTCTTC
NA	TRBV19	TRBD2	TRBJ2-7	CASKTTSGVSYEQYF	TGTGCCAGCAAGACCACTAGCGGGGTATCCTACGAGCAGTACTTC
NA	TRBV11-2	NA	TRBJ2-3	CASSPQAGSTDTQYF	TGTGCCAGCAGCCCTCAAGCAGGAAGCACAGATACGCAGTATTTT
NA	TRBV30	TRBD1	TRBJ1-2	CAWSAGTGGNGYTF	TGTGCCTGGAGTGCTGGGACAGGGGGCAATGGCTACACCTTC
NA	TRBV6-4	TRBD1	TRBJ1-6	CASSEQGRSPLHF	TGTGCCAGCAGTGAACAGGGGCGTTCACCCCTCCACTTT
once	TRBV3-1/TRBV3-2	TRBD1	TRBJ1-2	CASSQDNRGAFGYTF	TGTGCCAGCAGCCAAGATAACAGGGGGGCGTTTGGCTACACCTTC
NA	TRBV6-5	NA	TRBJ2-1	CASNPLPSVNEQFF	TGTGCCAGCAATCCTCTCCCTTCAGTAAATGAGCAGTTCTTC
NA	TRBV18	NA	TRBJ2-5	CASSAGLGETQYF	TGTGCCAGCTCAGCGGGACTCGGGGAGACCCAGTACTTC
NA	TRBV18	NA	TRBJ1-1	CASSPSAGNTEAFF	TGTGCCAGCTCACCATCGGCAGGGAACACTGAAGCTTTCTTT
NA	TRBV7-2	NA	TRBJ2-7	CASSLRGGREQYF	TGTGCCAGCAGCTTAAGGGGGGGGAGGGAGCAGTACTTC
once	TRBV7-6	TRBD2	TRBJ2-1	CASSQGLAGGPRSYNEQFF	TGTGCCAGCAGCCAGGGACTAGCGGGGGGGCCCCGCTCCTACAATGAGCAGTTCTTC
NA	TRBV15	NA	TRBJ2-7	CATSQTTGGRSYEQYF	TGTGCCACCTCCCAAACAACCGGGGGGCGCTCCTACGAGCAGTACTTC
medium-sized	TRBV6-6	TRBD1	TRBJ2-7	CASSYDRAYEQYF	TGTGCCAGCAGTTACGACAGGGCCTACGAGCAGTACTTC
NA	TRBV3-1/TRBV3-2	NA	TRBJ1-3	CASSRQSGTNLPSGNTIYF	TGTGCCAGCAGCCGGCAATCCGGGACAAATCTACCCTCTGGAAACACCATATATTTT
NA	TRBV13	TRBD1	TRBJ1-3	CASSRGQGGNTIYF	TGTGCCAGCAGCAGGGGACAGGGAGGAAACACCATATATTTT
NA	TRBV18	NA	TRBJ1-1	CASSPIREIYTEAFF	TGTGCCAGCTCACCGATAAGAGAGATATACACTGAAGCTTTCTTT
once	TRBV7-2	NA	TRBJ2-7	CASSSTTGLMGEQYF	TGTGCCAGCAGCTCGACGACAGGTCTCATGGGCGAGCAGTACTTC
NA	TRBV19	TRBD1	TRBJ1-3	CASSMYGDSNTGNTIYF	TGTGCCAGTAGTATGTACGGGGACAGCAATACTGGAAACACCATATATTTT
NA	TRBV1	NA	TRBJ1-1	CTSSRGQGNTEAFF	TGCACCAGCAGTCGCGGACAGGGTAACACTGAAGCTTTCTTT
NA	TRBV7-3	NA	TRBJ2-7	CASSSGLGSNEQYF	TGTGCCAGCAGCTCCGGACTGGGCAGCAACGAGCAGTACTTC
once	TRBV2	NA	TRBJ2-1	CASIRTVAPNNEQFF	TGTGCCAGCATAAGGACAGTCGCGCCTAACAATGAGCAGTTCTTC
NA	TRBV18	TRBD1	TRBJ1-2	CASSPGQGVDYGYTF	TGTGCCAGCTCACCGGGACAGGGAGTCGACTATGGCTACACCTTC
NA	TRBV3-1/TRBV3-2	TRBD2	TRBJ2-3	CASSLLAGGPDTQYF	TGTGCCAGCAGCCTCCTAGCGGGGGGGCCAGATACGCAGTATTTT
NA	TRBV18	TRBD1	TRBJ2-7	CASSPSRDRENEQYF	TGTGCCAGCTCACCGTCCCGGGACAGGGAAAACGAGCAGTACTTC
NA	TRBV5-1	TRBD2	TRBJ2-3	CASSSGLAGSDTQYF	TGCGCCAGCAGCTCGGGACTAGCGGGGTCAGATACGCAGTATTTT
NA	TRBV24-1	NA	TRBJ2-7	CATSATEVAGDEQYF	TGTGCCACCAGCGCGACGGAGGTGGCCGGGGACGAGCAGTACTTC
once	TRBV7-8	NA	TRBJ1-2	CASSLVQRSGYTF	TGTGCCAGCAGCTTAGTCCAGAGGTCTGGCTACACCTTC